This T cell receptor beta chain is drawn from a study of T cell responses to AZD1222 COVID-19 vaccine. The germline gives CDR1 LGHNA, CDR2 YNFKEQ. Trimming took 4 bases from V and 3 from J; bases not matched to a gene: 11. The CDR3 is 16 amino acids. Using immunoSEQ multiplex PCR, the repertoire was profiled, and TCRdb retains in-frame clones only, with some absent. The data hold 90,000 to 150,000 clones, with more than 85% observed a single time. Sequences were derived from peripheral blood, sampled on day 0 of AZD1222 vaccination. The TCR comes from an adult in good health. V usage is TRBV4-2 and J usage is TRBJ2-7; 8 nucleotides agree with TRBD2. The CDR3 region has the DNA TGTGCCAGCAGCCCGGGACTAGAATCGGCGGGCTACGAGCAGTACTTC. Its protein is CASSPGLESAGYEQYF.